This T cell receptor (beta chain) was sequenced in a study of OX40 agonist ivuxolimab in advanced cancers. Study-wide results and limits: At 0.1 to 3.0 mg/kg, clonal expansion of CD4+ and CD8+ blood T cells had occurred by week 6.

Using immunoSEQ multiplex PCR, the repertoire was profiled, and TCRdb retains in-frame clones only, with some absent. The profile covers under 65,000 clones, with approximately 90% appearing a single time and 0.76% taken by the ten largest. On this clone itself: The antigen remains unidentified.

The CDR3 extends over 12 amino acids. Trimming left V 0 bases short and J 11 bases short, with 8 bases between. Germline-derived CDR1 and CDR2 are SGHRS and YFSETQ. The chain combines TRBV5-1 with TRBJ2-2; D not certain. The sequenced sample was CD4+ or CD8+ T cells sorted from blood, obtained in a trial of the OX40 agonist ivuxolimab. The sequence came from an adult with an advanced solid tumor such as melanoma, head and neck, liver or kidney cancer. CDR3 coding DNA: TGCGCCAGCAGCTTGGAAGACGTAGAGCTGTTTTTT. This codes for CASSLEDVELFF.